The rows below give T cell receptor beta chains drawn from one sample of a study of cytomegalovirus exposure and HLA in healthy donors. Measured with immunoSEQ multiplex PCR; TCRdb has only the in-frame clones, and not every one. The sample has 50,000 to 60,000 clones; more than 60% are singletons. The material sequenced was PBMCs. These receptors were obtained from a woman aged 40 to 50 in good health and CMV-seropositive. CDR3s include the opening cysteine and the closing phenylalanine or tryptophan. Each record gives: D gene, J gene, clone size, V gene, CDR3 DNA, CDR3 protein. The D gene is left open where the match is weak. Not all rows give a size; the values are once, few, many and, for expanded clones, a class.

d_call: TRBD1; j_call: TRBJ2-1; clone_size: .; v_call: TRBV14; cdr3_nt: TGTGCCAGCAGCCAAGCCCCCTGGACAGGGGGGCGTAATGAGCAGTTCTTC; cdr3_aa: CASSQAPWTGGRNEQFF
d_call: .; j_call: TRBJ1-2; clone_size: .; v_call: TRBV2; cdr3_nt: TGTGCCAGCAGTGACAGGGAAGTATATGGCTACACCTTC; cdr3_aa: CASSDREVYGYTF
d_call: TRBD1; j_call: TRBJ1-5; clone_size: .; v_call: TRBV2; cdr3_nt: TGTGCCAGCAGTGAAGCGAGAGGGGGCGAACAGCATTTT; cdr3_aa: CASSEARGGEQHF
d_call: .; j_call: TRBJ2-3; clone_size: .; v_call: TRBV30; cdr3_nt: TGTGCCTGGAGTGTACCTAGCGTTAGCACAGATACGCAGTATTTT; cdr3_aa: CAWSVPSVSTDTQYF
d_call: .; j_call: TRBJ1-2; clone_size: .; v_call: TRBV20-1; cdr3_nt: TGCAGTGCTCACCGTAAGGGAGGAGAAACCTTC; cdr3_aa: CSAHRKGGETF
d_call: TRBD1; j_call: TRBJ1-2; clone_size: .; v_call: TRBV30; cdr3_nt: TGTGCCTGGAGTGATCGACAGGGGATGGGGGGCTACACCTTC; cdr3_aa: CAWSDRQGMGGYTF
d_call: .; j_call: TRBJ2-5; clone_size: .; v_call: TRBV5-6; cdr3_nt: TGTGCCAGCAGCGGGACTCGAGAGGGGGAGACCCAGTACTTC; cdr3_aa: CASSGTREGETQYF
d_call: .; j_call: TRBJ2-6; clone_size: .; v_call: TRBV11-2; cdr3_nt: TGTGCCAGCAGCTTTGCAGGGCCTGGGGCCAACGTCCTGACTTTC; cdr3_aa: CASSFAGPGANVLTF
d_call: TRBD1; j_call: TRBJ1-2; clone_size: .; v_call: TRBV19; cdr3_nt: TGTGCCACCGCACAGGGGGCTTTTTACGGCTACACCTTC; cdr3_aa: CATAQGAFYGYTF
d_call: .; j_call: TRBJ1-1; clone_size: .; v_call: TRBV19; cdr3_nt: TGTGCCAGTAGTGTCTCGACAGACACTGAAGCTTTCTTT; cdr3_aa: CASSVSTDTEAFF
d_call: .; j_call: TRBJ1-5; clone_size: .; v_call: TRBV11-2; cdr3_nt: TGTGCCAGCAGCTTTTATAGCAATCAGCCCCAGCATTTT; cdr3_aa: CASSFYSNQPQHF
d_call: .; j_call: TRBJ1-1; clone_size: .; v_call: TRBV5-1; cdr3_nt: TGCGCCAGCAGCTTGCTCTCGAACACTGAAGCTTTCTTT; cdr3_aa: CASSLLSNTEAFF
d_call: .; j_call: TRBJ2-1; clone_size: .; v_call: TRBV30; cdr3_nt: TGTGCCTGGAGTGTAGTAGCCAGCGGCTCCTACAATGAGCAGTTCTTC; cdr3_aa: CAWSVVASGSYNEQFF
d_call: .; j_call: TRBJ1-2; clone_size: .; v_call: TRBV6-5; cdr3_nt: TGTGCCAGCAGTTCGGGACAAATTGGCTACACCTTC; cdr3_aa: CASSSGQIGYTF
d_call: .; j_call: TRBJ1-4; clone_size: .; v_call: TRBV5-1; cdr3_nt: TGCGCCAGCAGCTTCGAGACGGGGACTAATGAAAAACTGTTTTTT; cdr3_aa: CASSFETGTNEKLFF
d_call: TRBD2; j_call: TRBJ2-7; clone_size: .; v_call: TRBV7-2; cdr3_nt: TGTGCCAGCAGCCCTGGTCGCGGGGGGGCCGTGTACTTC; cdr3_aa: CASSPGRGGAVYF
d_call: .; j_call: TRBJ1-4; clone_size: few; v_call: TRBV7-2; cdr3_nt: TGTGCCAGCAGCCACAGGAATAATGAAAAACTGTTTTTT; cdr3_aa: CASSHRNNEKLFF
d_call: TRBD1; j_call: TRBJ1-1; clone_size: .; v_call: TRBV18; cdr3_nt: TGTGCCAGCTCACCGCCAGGACAGGACAACACTGAAGCTTTCTTT; cdr3_aa: CASSPPGQDNTEAFF
d_call: TRBD1; j_call: TRBJ2-7; clone_size: .; v_call: TRBV10-3; cdr3_nt: TGTGCCGCCGACAGGGGGCTCAAGGAGGGCGAGCAGTACTTC; cdr3_aa: CAADRGLKEGEQYF
d_call: .; j_call: TRBJ2-4; clone_size: .; v_call: TRBV7-2; cdr3_nt: TGTGCCAGCAGCTCACCTTCCGGGAACATTCAGTACTTC; cdr3_aa: CASSSPSGNIQYF
d_call: TRBD1; j_call: TRBJ2-5; clone_size: .; v_call: TRBV6-5; cdr3_nt: TGTGCCAGCAGTAGCACAGGGGTAGGAGCCCGGACCCAGTACTTC; cdr3_aa: CASSSTGVGARTQYF
d_call: .; j_call: TRBJ2-2; clone_size: .; v_call: TRBV11-3; cdr3_nt: TGTGCCAGCAGCTTCGTCCGGGGAAGGAGCACCGGGGAGCTGTTTTTT; cdr3_aa: CASSFVRGRSTGELFF
d_call: .; j_call: TRBJ2-5; clone_size: .; v_call: TRBV6-5; cdr3_nt: TGTGCCAGCACCGAAAGGGGGAGCCTCGGGGAGACCCAGTACTTC; cdr3_aa: CASTERGSLGETQYF
d_call: .; j_call: TRBJ1-1; clone_size: once; v_call: TRBV28; cdr3_nt: TGTGCCAGCACTCAACGGGTGGGAGCTTTCTTT; cdr3_aa: CASTQRVGAFF
d_call: TRBD1; j_call: TRBJ2-5; clone_size: .; v_call: TRBV7-2; cdr3_nt: TGTGCCAGCAGCTTAGACAGGGGGGCTGGGACCCAGTACTTC; cdr3_aa: CASSLDRGAGTQYF
d_call: TRBD2; j_call: TRBJ2-1; clone_size: .; v_call: TRBV5-4; cdr3_nt: TGTGCCAGCAGCTTAGCGGGGGGTAGCTCCTACAATGAGCAGTTCTTC; cdr3_aa: CASSLAGGSSYNEQFF
d_call: .; j_call: TRBJ1-1; clone_size: .; v_call: TRBV27; cdr3_nt: TGTGCCAGCACGGTTGGTCGGAACACTGAAGCTTTCTTT; cdr3_aa: CASTVGRNTEAFF
d_call: .; j_call: TRBJ2-7; clone_size: .; v_call: TRBV5-4; cdr3_nt: TGTGCCAGCAGCTCGGAGGGCGAGCAGTACTTC; cdr3_aa: CASSSEGEQYF
d_call: TRBD1; j_call: TRBJ1-1; clone_size: few; v_call: TRBV18; cdr3_nt: TGTGCCAGCTCACCAGACAGGGGGAACACTGAAGCTTTCTTT; cdr3_aa: CASSPDRGNTEAFF
d_call: .; j_call: TRBJ1-2; clone_size: .; v_call: TRBV6-4; cdr3_nt: TGTGCCAGCAGCCCTTCCCCGGGGGGTATCTATGGCTACACCTTC; cdr3_aa: CASSPSPGGIYGYTF
d_call: TRBD1; j_call: TRBJ2-2; clone_size: once; v_call: TRBV10-2; cdr3_nt: TGCGCCAGCAGTGAGTCCGGGACAGGGGCGCCGCGGTGGGATAGGGAGCTGTTTTTT; cdr3_aa: CASSESGTGAPRWDRELFF
d_call: TRBD1; j_call: TRBJ1-5; clone_size: .; v_call: TRBV5-1; cdr3_nt: TGCGCCAGCAGCTTGGCCGGGCAGGGGGGCAATCAGCCCCAGCATTTT; cdr3_aa: CASSLAGQGGNQPQHF
d_call: .; j_call: TRBJ2-7; clone_size: .; v_call: TRBV4-2; cdr3_nt: TGTGCCAGCAGCCAAGATCCGGGATTGATCACCTACGAGCAGTACTTC; cdr3_aa: CASSQDPGLITYEQYF
d_call: TRBD2; j_call: TRBJ2-2; clone_size: once; v_call: TRBV4-1; cdr3_nt: TGCGCCAGCAGCCAAGCCGGAGCGGGGGGGCCGTCCGGGGAGCTGTTTTTT; cdr3_aa: CASSQAGAGGPSGELFF
d_call: TRBD1; j_call: TRBJ2-5; clone_size: .; v_call: TRBV18; cdr3_nt: TGTGCCAGCTCACCCGGGACAGGGGACCAAGAGACCCAGTACTTC; cdr3_aa: CASSPGTGDQETQYF
d_call: TRBD2; j_call: TRBJ2-1; clone_size: .; v_call: TRBV27; cdr3_nt: TGTGCCAGTACCCTAGCGGGGGGGCTATACAATGAGCAGTTCTTC; cdr3_aa: CASTLAGGLYNEQFF
d_call: TRBD1; j_call: TRBJ2-5; clone_size: .; v_call: TRBV7-9; cdr3_nt: TGTGCCAGCAGACGGGACAGGGAGGAGACCCAGTACTTC; cdr3_aa: CASRRDREETQYF
d_call: .; j_call: TRBJ2-1; clone_size: .; v_call: TRBV6-1; cdr3_nt: TGTGCCAGCAGTGAAGGCGGGGTCCAGCGGAATGAGCAGTTCTTC; cdr3_aa: CASSEGGVQRNEQFF
d_call: .; j_call: TRBJ1-5; clone_size: .; v_call: TRBV6-6; cdr3_nt: TGTGCCAGCAGTTACTCATCGGGGAGCAATCAGCCCCAGCATTTT; cdr3_aa: CASSYSSGSNQPQHF
d_call: TRBD1; j_call: TRBJ1-1; clone_size: .; v_call: TRBV4-1; cdr3_nt: TGCGCCAGCAGCCAAGGGGGGGACAGAGTGAACACTGAAGCTTTCTTT; cdr3_aa: CASSQGGDRVNTEAFF
d_call: .; j_call: TRBJ1-5; clone_size: .; v_call: TRBV21-1; cdr3_nt: TGTGCCAGCAGCAAAGGGGCCGGGACAGGGAATCAGCCCCAGCATTTT; cdr3_aa: CASSKGAGTGNQPQHF
d_call: .; j_call: TRBJ2-5; clone_size: .; v_call: TRBV19; cdr3_nt: TGTGCCAGCGCCGCCTTTCCGGACAGATCCCGGGGGACCCAGTACTTC; cdr3_aa: CASAAFPDRSRGTQYF
d_call: TRBD2; j_call: TRBJ2-3; clone_size: .; v_call: TRBV10-1; cdr3_nt: TGCGCCAGCAGTGAGCTGGGGCGGGGGGACACAGATACGCAGTATTTT; cdr3_aa: CASSELGRGDTDTQYF
d_call: TRBD2; j_call: TRBJ2-1; clone_size: few; v_call: TRBV6-5; cdr3_nt: TGTGCCACTTCTAGAGGCGGGGGCTACAATGAGCAGTTCTTC; cdr3_aa: CATSRGGGYNEQFF
d_call: .; j_call: TRBJ1-6; clone_size: .; v_call: TRBV27; cdr3_nt: TGTGCCAGCACCTTCGGGGGTACGAATTCACCCCTCCACTTT; cdr3_aa: CASTFGGTNSPLHF